The rows below give T cell receptor beta chains drawn from one sample of a study of regulatory T cells in long-lasting Graves disease. TCRdb processed the multiplex PCR reads anew with MiXCR; each CDR3 protein has one entry. Among 500,000 to 700,000 distinct CDR3 sequences, 25% to 35% were seen once, and the ten largest hold around 42%. The sequences come from peripheral blood mononuclear cells (PBMCs), collected when the disease was refractory, from a patient treated with antithyroid drugs. These receptors all stem from a female donor with Graves disease. Each CDR3 is given with its conserved first and last residue. The order of the fields is V gene, clone size, J gene, D gene, CDR3 DNA, CDR3 protein. A D gene is named only where the DNA matches it firmly. Part of the rows lack a size; the others show once, few, many or a class for expanded clones.

TRBV9,few,TRBJ2-7,TRBD2,TGTGCCAGCAGCCACCAAACTAGCGGGAGATTCTACGAGCAGTACTTC,CASSHQTSGRFYEQYF
TRBV29-1,.,TRBJ1-5,.,TGCAGCGTGGCCTCGGACAGTAATCAGCCCCAGCATTTT,CSVASDSNQPQHF
TRBV14,.,TRBJ1-5,.,TGTGCCAGCAGCCAAGACGTGGGTCCCCAGCATTTT,CASSQDVGPQHF
TRBV28,.,TRBJ1-1,.,TGTGCCAGCACGACGATTTCTCTAAACACTGAAGCTTTCTTT,CASTTISLNTEAFF
TRBV5-8,few,TRBJ1-1,.,TGTGCCAGCAGCATAATTCAGGGAGTCACTGAAGCTTTCTTT,CASSIIQGVTEAFF
TRBV28,.,TRBJ2-2,TRBD1,TGTGCCAGCAGTCTACAGGGGGCCGCTAACACCGGGGAGCTGTTTTTT,CASSLQGAANTGELFF
TRBV7-2,.,TRBJ1-5,.,TGTGCCAGCAGCAACCGACAGGTGAATAGCAATCAGCCCCAGCATTTT,CASSNRQVNSNQPQHF
TRBV7-9,.,TRBJ1-1,.,TGTGCCAGCAGGCCGGGGGGAAGATACACTGAAGCTTTCTTT,CASRPGGRYTEAFF
TRBV5-5,many,TRBJ1-2,.,TGTGCCAGCAGCACCGGGGTAGGGGGCTACACCTTC,CASSTGVGGYTF
TRBV20-1,.,TRBJ1-5,.,TGCAGTGCTAATCCTGGGGGGCGAGGCAATCAGCCCCAGCATTTT,CSANPGGRGNQPQHF
TRBV20-1,.,TRBJ2-7,TRBD2,TGCAGTGCGGGCGGGAGAGAGTACGAGCAGTACTTC,CSAGGREYEQYF
TRBV11-2,many,TRBJ1-2,.,TGTGCCAGCAGCCCTCGCGCAGGGGTCTATGATGGCTACACCTTC,CASSPRAGVYDGYTF
TRBV6-5,many,TRBJ1-1,TRBD1,TGTGCCAGCAGCTTCTCGGGACAGGGGACTGAAGCTTTCTTT,CASSFSGQGTEAFF
TRBV9,.,TRBJ1-6,.,TGTGCCAGCAGCCCCACCGGGAGCGATTCACCCCTCCACTTT,CASSPTGSDSPLHF
TRBV6-1,.,TRBJ1-5,TRBD1,TGTGCCAGCAGCATAATACAGGGGGCGGTTAGACAGCCCCAGCATTTT,CASSIIQGAVRQPQHF
TRBV6-1,.,TRBJ1-6,.,TGTGCCAGCAGTGAAAACGGGGGGAAACTAAATTCACCCCTCCACTTT,CASSENGGKLNSPLHF
TRBV12-3/TRBV12-4,many,TRBJ1-2,.,TGTGCCAGCAGTTTGGAGATAAACTATGGCTACACCTTC,CASSLEINYGYTF
TRBV28,many,TRBJ1-2,.,TGTGCCAGCAGTTTTTCCCCCGCAGGGGACGACTACACCTTC,CASSFSPAGDDYTF
TRBV19,.,TRBJ2-7,TRBD2,TGTGCCAGTAGTATTAGTCGTCCTAGCGGAACGTCCTACGAGCAGTACTTC,CASSISRPSGTSYEQYF
TRBV12-3/TRBV12-4,few,TRBJ1-2,.,TGTGCCAGCAGCCCGGATAAAATCTATGGCTACACCTTC,CASSPDKIYGYTF
TRBV6-1,.,TRBJ2-7,TRBD1,TGTGCCAGCAGTGAAGCAACGACAGGGGGGACCTACGAGCAGTACTTC,CASSEATTGGTYEQYF
TRBV6-1,.,TRBJ2-5,.,TGTGCCACCAACAACAGGGTGGCCCAAGAGACCCAGTACTTC,CATNNRVAQETQYF
TRBV6-1,few,TRBJ2-7,.,TGTGCCAGCAGCGCGGGACCAAGGAGCACCTACGAGCAGTACTTC,CASSAGPRSTYEQYF
TRBV20-1,few,TRBJ1-1,.,TGCAGTGCTAGTCGGCCCCCTGGGGGAGCTTTCTTT,CSASRPPGGAFF
TRBV28,.,TRBJ2-7,TRBD1,TGTGCCAGCAGCCTAGGGGGACAGGGGGCGTCCGAGCAGTACTTC,CASSLGGQGASEQYF
TRBV5-1,few,TRBJ1-2,.,TGCGCCAGCACCCAGGACGGCACCGACTATGGCTACACCTTC,CASTQDGTDYGYTF
TRBV9,few,TRBJ1-2,TRBD1,TGTGCCAGCAGCGTGACAGGGTCGGCGGGCCATGGCTACACCTTC,CASSVTGSAGHGYTF
TRBV2,many,TRBJ2-5,.,TGTGCCAGCAGTGATACGGGACGGGACCAAGAGACCCAGTACTTC,CASSDTGRDQETQYF
TRBV12-5,many,TRBJ1-6,.,TGTGCTAGTGGTACCCGCCCCGATTCACCCCTCCACTTT,CASGTRPDSPLHF
TRBV9,.,TRBJ1-1,.,TGTGCCAGCAGCGTAGGTCGGGGTTGGCACACTGAAGCTTTCTTT,CASSVGRGWHTEAFF
TRBV6-2/TRBV6-3,many,TRBJ1-2,.,TGTGCCAGCAGTTACGGGGGAGGCTATGGCTACACCTTC,CASSYGGGYGYTF
TRBV18,.,TRBJ2-7,.,TGTGCCAGCGCTACTCAGGGCGACTACGAGCAGTACTTC,CASATQGDYEQYF
TRBV12-3/TRBV12-4,many,TRBJ1-6,.,TGTGCCAGCAGTTTCTCTGGGGGTAATTCACCCCTCCACTTT,CASSFSGGNSPLHF
TRBV7-2,few,TRBJ2-2,TRBD2,TGTGCCAGCAGCTTAGGCGGGAGAGTTACCGGGGAGCTGTTTTTT,CASSLGGRVTGELFF
TRBV20-1,few,TRBJ2-7,TRBD2,TGCAGTGCTAGAATTGGGACTAGCGGGGAGCAGCAGTACTTC,CSARIGTSGEQQYF
TRBV9,.,TRBJ1-6,TRBD1,TGTGCCAGCAGCGCCGGACAGGGGGATTCCTATAATTCACCCCTCCACTTT,CASSAGQGDSYNSPLHF
TRBV4-1,.,TRBJ1-5,.,TGCGCCAGCAGCCAACAGGGAGGGGGTAGAAATCAGCCCCAGCATTTT,CASSQQGGGRNQPQHF
TRBV6-1,.,TRBJ1-2,TRBD1,TGTGCCAGCCGACTCCGGGACAGTAGGATTAACTATGGCTACACCTTC,CASRLRDSRINYGYTF
TRBV11-2,many,TRBJ2-5,TRBD2,TGTGCCAGCAGCCCTCGATCACCGGGAGGGGAGACCCAGTACTTC,CASSPRSPGGETQYF
TRBV6-6,few,TRBJ1-5,.,TGTGCCAGCAGTTACTCGACGTTTAGCAATCAGCCCCAGCATTTT,CASSYSTFSNQPQHF
TRBV13,.,TRBJ1-1,TRBD1,TGTGCCAGCAGCATAAAGACAGGGGAAACTGAAGCTTTCTTT,CASSIKTGETEAFF
TRBV15,.,TRBJ1-1,.,TGTGCCACCAGCGCCCAGACAGGTGTTACTGAAGCTTTCTTT,CATSAQTGVTEAFF
TRBV18,few,TRBJ2-6,.,TGTGCCAGCTCACCGAACAGGGCCGGGGCCAACGTCCTGACTTTC,CASSPNRAGANVLTF
TRBV20-1,.,TRBJ1-1,TRBD1,TGCAGTGCTGGGGGACAGGGAGGAAGGATGAACACTGAAGCTTTCTTT,CSAGGQGGRMNTEAFF
TRBV6-5,few,TRBJ2-7,.,TGTGCCAGCAGTTACTCTGGCGTGGGGGACGCCTACGAGCAGTACTTC,CASSYSGVGDAYEQYF
TRBV29-1,.,TRBJ1-1,.,TGCAGCGTTGTAGCGGGAACGCAGAACACTGAAGCTTTCTTT,CSVVAGTQNTEAFF
TRBV11-2,many,TRBJ1-1,.,TGTGCCAGCAGCTTAGTGCTACCTGAAGCTTTCTTT,CASSLVLPEAFF
TRBV12-5,many,TRBJ2-5,.,TGTGCTAGTGGTCCAATCCGGGGCGGTGGTGAGACCCAGTACTTC,CASGPIRGGGETQYF